One and the same sample provided the 10 T cell receptor beta chains below, sequenced in a study of cytomegalovirus exposure and HLA in healthy donors. The protocol was immunoSEQ multiplex PCR, while the TCRdb copy is restricted to in-frame clones and leaves out a portion. The profile shows some 170,000 clones, approximately 86% of them singletons. The sequenced material came from PBMCs. These TCRs come from a woman aged 18-29 years in good health and CMV-seronegative.

This clone is a singleton in its sample. The chain joins TRBV10-3 to TRBJ2-1, with TRBD2 matching 8 bases. Germline trimming cut 8 bases from V and 9 bases from J; bases unmatched to any gene: 12. The CDR3 is 14 residues long. Germline CDR1 is ENHRY and CDR2 is SYGVKD. This CDR3 is CAILVTSGRGEQFF. The CDR3 region has the DNA TGTGCCATCTTAGTTACTAGCGGTAGGGGTGAGCAGTTCTTC.

The chain carries TRBV27 and TRBJ2-1; 13 nucleotides match TRBD2. CDR3 size: 16 residues. Trimming at V came to 8 bases and at J to 10 bases, leaving 14 bases not matched to a gene. Germline loops: CDR1 MNHEY, CDR2 SMNVEV (reference sequence). The CDR3 DNA is TGTGCCAGCTCTAGGACGGGACTAGCGGGAATCGGGGAGCAGTTCTTC. This translates into CASSRTGLAGIGEQFF.

The chain employs TRBV6-5 and TRBJ1-6, with TRBD1 matching over 9 bases. Germline values: CDR1 MNHEY, CDR2 SVGAGI. This CDR3 contains 15 residues. Trimming removed 7 bases from V and 16 bases from J; junction bases left unmatched: 17. The CDR3, as DNA: TGTGCCAGCAAGAATGAACAGGGGGCGAGTTCAGATCTCCACTTT. Its translation is CASKNEQGASSDLHF.

A note on this clone: This same CDR3 is encoded by further DNA sequences in the sample. V usage is TRBV18 and J usage is TRBJ1-1, with a weak D call TRBD1 (6 bases). Germline V gene sequence: CDR1 KGHSH, CDR2 LQKENI. V was pared by 6 bases and J by 1 base, with 9 bases between. The CDR3 consists of 13 residues. The CDR3 protein is CASSSDRNTEAFF. For the CDR3, the DNA is TGTGCCAGCTCGTCGGACAGGAACACTGAAGCTTTCTTT.

The chain employs TRBV7-9 and TRBJ2-1, with TRBD1 matching 8 bases. The J segment lost 9 bases and the V segment lost 6 bases, leaving 16 bases of the junction unmatched. This CDR3 is built from 16 residues. The germline CDR1 and CDR2 sequences are SEHNR and FQNEAQ (reference sequence). The CDR3 nucleotides read TGTGCCAGCAGGCCTAAGTCAGAGACAGGGGTTTCTGAGCAGTTCTTC. Protein sequence: CASRPKSETGVSEQFF.

This clone was recorded only once. This chain joins TRBV9 and TRBJ2-3, with D tentatively TRBD1 (6 bases). Germline V gene lookup returns CDR1 SGDLS and CDR2 YYNGEE. V was pared by 0 bases and J by 1 base, with 6 bases between. There are 14 residues in the CDR3. The CDR3: CASSVGQGTDTQYF. The CDR3 nucleotides read TGTGCCAGCAGCGTAGGACAGGGCACAGATACGCAGTATTTT.

The chain has TRBV27 and TRBJ1-2, with 9 bases fitting TRBD1. V dropped 7 bases and J dropped 4; count of bases not matched to a gene: 13. This CDR3 is built from 16 residues. Germline V gene lookup returns CDR1 MNHEY and CDR2 SMNVEV (reference sequence). The CDR3 nucleotides read TGTGCCAGCACCTCTTCGACAGGGGGAGCGGGCTATGGCTACACCTTC. Protein: CASTSSTGGAGYGYTF.

The rearrangement links TRBV5-1 to TRBJ1-6; 7 positions match TRBD1. The CDR3 has 14 amino acids. J was trimmed by 6 bases and V by 1 base; bases with no gene match: 1. Germline CDR1 reads SGHRS; CDR2 reads YFSETQ. The CDR3 nucleotides are TGCGCCAGCAGCTTGACAGGGGCTAATTCACCCCTCCACTTT. Translation: CASSLTGANSPLHF. Using reference TRBV5-1 and TRBJ1-6 for the parts outside the CDR3, the full variable domain is KAGVTQTPRYLIKTRGQQVTLSCSPISGHRSVSWYQQTPGQGLQFLFEYFSETQRNKGNFPGRFSGRQFSNSRSEMNVSTLELGDSALYLCASSLTGANSPLHFGNGTRLTVT.

This chain uses TRBV11-3 with TRBJ2-5; tentative D call: TRBD1 (6 bases). Between the trimmed V and J ends, which lost 5 bases and 5 bases, there was a span of 12 bases. Germline lookup yields CDR1 SGHNT and CDR2 YENEEA. The CDR3 spans 13 residues. The CDR3: CASSRPGEETQYF. The CDR3 coding sequence is TGTGCCAGCAGCCGCCCAGGGGAGGAGACCCAGTACTTC.

This chain links TRBV5-1 with TRBJ1-1; D is possibly TRBD1 (5 bases). Germline assignment: CDR1 SGHRS and CDR2 YFSETQ. The germline V and J ends were trimmed by 4 bases and 5 bases, with 15 bases remaining between them. The CDR3 sequence is 14 residues long. Written as DNA, the CDR3 is TGCGCCAGCAGCCCCAGGGAGGGTGATACTGAAGCTTTCTTT. Its protein product is CASSPREGDTEAFF.